Detailed here is one T cell receptor beta chain. The data belong to a study of cytomegalovirus exposure and HLA in healthy donors. Deletions cut 0 bases from V and 0 bases from J, with 10 bases between. The CDR3 length is 15 residues. The germline gives CDR1 SGHRS, CDR2 YFSETQ. Profiling relied on immunoSEQ multiplex PCR, and the TCRdb table lists in-frame clones only, not all of them. Of fewer than 250,000 clones in the sample, 75% to 90% are singletons; the top ten hold around an eighth. This chain connects TRBV5-1 to TRBJ2-7; the D gene is possibly TRBD2 (6 bases). This sequence was found in a woman under 40 in good health and CMV-seropositive. Sample: PBMCs. CDR3 loop: CASSLAGVRSYEQYF. CDR3 bases: TGCGCCAGCAGCTTGGCGGGGGTTCGCTCCTACGAGCAGTACTTC.